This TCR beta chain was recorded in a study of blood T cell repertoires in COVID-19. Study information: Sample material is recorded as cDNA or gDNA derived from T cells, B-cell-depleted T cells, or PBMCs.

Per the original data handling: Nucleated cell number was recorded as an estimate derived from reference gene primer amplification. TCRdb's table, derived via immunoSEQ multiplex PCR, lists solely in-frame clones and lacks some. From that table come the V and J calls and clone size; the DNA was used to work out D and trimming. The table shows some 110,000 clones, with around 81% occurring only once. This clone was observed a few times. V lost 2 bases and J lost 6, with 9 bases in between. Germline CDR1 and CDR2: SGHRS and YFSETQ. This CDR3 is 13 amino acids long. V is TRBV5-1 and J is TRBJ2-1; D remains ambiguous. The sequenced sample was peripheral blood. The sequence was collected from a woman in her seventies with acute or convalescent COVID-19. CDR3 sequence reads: CASSFLSGNEQFF. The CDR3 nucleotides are TGCGCCAGCAGCTTCCTTAGTGGCAATGAGCAGTTCTTC.